The subject of this entry is one T cell receptor (beta chain). Its specificity is not known. Unique molecular identifiers were incorporated during preparation of the TCRbeta library. TCRdb re-called the PCR reads through MiXCR, storing one row per CDR3 protein. Found here are approximately 130,000 distinct CDR3 sequences, about 9.9% of them singletons; the top ten hold 24%. This sample was included in a study of T-cell reconstitution after alpha-beta-depleted transplantation in children. Whole-study results and caveats: In patients about two months after transplant, alpha-beta T cells reportedly arose from several hundred expanded graft clones. Newly generated T cells supplied most T-cell counts and diversity one year post-transplant.

Germline CDR1 DFQATT, CDR2 SNEGSKA (reference sequence). The CDR3 loop spans 18 amino acids. V lost 1 base and J lost 0; bases outside the gene matches: 12. This chain joins TRBV20-1 and TRBJ1-5; 7 positions match TRBD1. Here the sequenced sample was PBMCs, mostly from graft donor cells, taken 180 days after TCRalphabeta/CD19-depleted stem cell transplant. This clonotype originated in a girl less than two years old who had a stem cell transplant for combined immunodeficiency, so the T cells may come from the graft donor. CDR3 residues: CSARGGSGGKYSNQPQHF. CDR3 DNA: TGCAGTGCTAGAGGTGGTTCAGGGGGGAAATATAGCAATCAGCCCCAGCATTTT.